This entry is about one TCR beta chain. Its antigen is not identified. The source of the sample is a study of T cells expressing NK-cell markers. In the study overall: Most of the eight sequenced donors tested HCMV-seropositive; one tested seronegative. Notes on the study in general: NKG2C+ dominant clonotype frequencies in a handful of donors were roughly 1.0-7.0% of CD8+ T cells.

The CDR3 totals 13 residues. Per the germline V gene, CDR1 is SNHLY and CDR2 is FYNNEI. Following a re-call of the 5' RACE reads, TCRdb has one entry per CDR3 protein and lacks DNA. Its listing shows roughly 390,000 distinct CDR3 sequences. The clonotype was recovered from a woman in her forties or fifties in good health. The sequenced material came from blood T cells: a sorted CD56 or NKG2C T cell subset, CD4+ or CD8+ T cells, or bulk PBMC T cells (not recorded which). J is TRBJ2-1 and V is TRBV2; TCRdb picks TRBD1, but there is no DNA to check that call. CDR3 loop: CASREQGISEQFF.